The 4 T cell receptor beta chains in this list originate from one sample, sequenced in a study of CD8 T cells in Susac syndrome. cDNA came from about 0.5 to 1 ug RNA primed by random hexamers. Via MiXCR, TCRdb re-called the immunoSEQ multiplex PCR reads, giving one row per CDR3 protein. The data contain 120,000 to 150,000 distinct CDR3 sequences, around 95% of them singletons. Sequencing used CD4+ T cells from PBMCs. The receptors were sampled from a human donor with Susac syndrome.

This clonotype was detected only once. The chain combines TRBV9 with TRBJ2-3; 10 positions match TRBD2. With 3 bases clipped from V and 6 bases from J, the junction kept 1 base outside the gene matches. This CDR3 has 13 amino acids. From germline, CDR1 is SGDLS and CDR2 YYNGEE. CDR3 in DNA: TGTGCCAGCAGCGGTAGCGGGGGGGATACGCAGTATTTT. It encodes CASSGSGGDTQYF.

The chain recombines TRBV15 with TRBJ2-2; 10 bases fit TRBD1. The V gene end was trimmed by 5 bases and the J gene end by 1 base; junction bases not matched to a gene: 1. This CDR3 comprises 15 residues. In germline, CDR1 is LNHNV, CDR2 YYDKDF (reference sequence). The DNA of the CDR3 is TGTGCCACCAGCGGGACAGGGGTGAACACCGGGGAGCTGTTTTTT. Translating it yields CATSGTGVNTGELFF.

J is TRBJ2-1 and V is TRBV12-3 or TRBV12-4; D perhaps matches TRBD2 (6 bases). CDR3 length: 17 amino acids. With 5 bases removed from V and 7 bases from J, the gap between germline ends came to 24 bases. In DNA form, the CDR3 reads TGTGCCAGCAGTCAACGGACTGCGCGGGGAGTAAGGAATGAGCAGTTCTTC. As protein: CASSQRTARGVRNEQFF.

The genes are TRBV7-9 and TRBJ1-3, with 9 nucleotides matching TRBD1. The CDR3 has 15 amino acids. The V segment lost 5 bases and the J segment 2 bases; nucleotides outside the gene matches: 4. The V gene's germline CDR1 is SEHNR and CDR2 FQNEAQ (reference sequence). The CDR3 sequence is CASSEQGAAGNTIYF. The CDR3 DNA reads as TGTGCCAGCAGCGAACAGGGGGCGGCTGGAAACACCATATATTTT.